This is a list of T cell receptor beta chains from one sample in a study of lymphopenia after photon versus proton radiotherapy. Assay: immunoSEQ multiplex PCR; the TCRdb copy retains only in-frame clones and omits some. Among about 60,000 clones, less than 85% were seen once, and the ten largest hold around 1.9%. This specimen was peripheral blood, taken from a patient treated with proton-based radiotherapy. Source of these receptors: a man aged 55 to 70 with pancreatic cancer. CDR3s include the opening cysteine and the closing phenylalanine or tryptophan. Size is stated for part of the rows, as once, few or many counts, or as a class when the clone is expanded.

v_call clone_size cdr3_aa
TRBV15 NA CATSGGRLGEGRYEQYF
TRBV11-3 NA CASSRASSYEQYF
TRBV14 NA CASSPRGFADTQYF
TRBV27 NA CASSLYRGVNQPQHF
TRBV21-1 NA CASSKTCRTKNIQYF
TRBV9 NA CASSAVPGQPQHF
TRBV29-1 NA CSVSGTTYEQYF
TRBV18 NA CASSPGTDQYGELFF
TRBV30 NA CAWSVGDIPYEQYF
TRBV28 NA CASGGTSGDYEQYF
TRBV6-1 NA CASSVSGAGELFF
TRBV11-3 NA CASSLALKTSGRYEQYF
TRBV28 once CASSPGPYGYTF
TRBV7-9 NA CASSSQEVPLHF
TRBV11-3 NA CASSFSNTGELFF
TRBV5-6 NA CASSVGPSTDTQYF
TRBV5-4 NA CASSSAGLQDQTF
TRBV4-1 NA CASSYRRGTNTGELFF
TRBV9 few CASGGGHSQETQYF
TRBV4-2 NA CASSRGLAGFYEQYF
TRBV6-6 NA CASSYSSFDGYGYTF
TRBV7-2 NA CASSTRQGEQYF
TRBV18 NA CASSRDRDSYNEQFF
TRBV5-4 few CASSLGLGYQETQYF
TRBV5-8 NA CASSLGASGNEQYF
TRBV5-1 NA CASREGTANYGYTF